This TCR beta chain was observed in a study of shared clonotypes between healthy human individuals. Study-level results: A reduction in generation probabilities was seen for non-shared clonotypes relative to those shared by all four donors.

Profiling relied on immunoSEQ multiplex PCR, and the TCRdb table lists in-frame clones only, not all of them. Here the sample spans some 980,000 clones, 70% to 85% being singletons. The CDR3 has 14 residues. After removal of 6 bases from V and 1 base from J, the junction contained 5 bases not matched to a gene. Germline loops: CDR1 SNHLY, CDR2 FYNNEI. On this clone itself: Antigen: not known.

The sample taken for sequencing was memory CD4+ T cells sorted from blood. The subset was: CD45RA-negative fraction. The TCR sequence derives from a man aged 18 to 29 in good health. The genes are TRBV2 and TRBJ1-1; 7 bases agree with TRBD1. The CDR3 here is CASREDRWNTEAFF. Here the CDR3 DNA reads TGTGCCAGCAGGGAGGACAGGTGGAACACTGAAGCTTTCTTT.